The clone carrying this TCR beta chain has only a few counts. This specimen comes from a study of blood T cell repertoires in COVID-19. Overall study context: From T cells, B-cell-depleted T cells, or PBMCs came the material, which was cDNA or gDNA.

The CDR3 spans 12 residues. Germline V CDR1 and CDR2: SGHTA, FQGNSA. V was clipped by 5 bases and J by 9 bases, with 14 bases between them. Per the authors' pipeline: The authors estimated nucleated cell counts from reference gene primer amplification. Here immunoSEQ multiplex PCR was the method, and the copy in TCRdb shows in-frame clones only, minus some. D and trimming were read from the DNA, whereas the V and J calls and clone size are those reported in that table. The data contain about 170,000 clones, 74% of them seen just once; the ten biggest clones take up about 3%. The material sequenced was peripheral blood. The chain uses TRBV7-2 and TRBJ2-7; D gene unclear. The clonotype originates from an elderly woman with acute or convalescent COVID-19. CDR3 protein: CASSALAAVQYF. The CDR3 region has the DNA TGTGCCAGCAGCGCCCTGGCCGCCGTGCAGTACTTC.